The present TCR beta chain was sequenced within a study of blood T cell repertoires in COVID-19. Overall study context: The United States, Italy and Spain were the sources of the acute and convalescent COVID-19 samples. The cDNA or gDNA used as material had been derived from T cells, B-cell-depleted T cells, or PBMCs.

Authors' processing steps: Reference gene primers were amplified, and this amplification served to estimate nucleated cell counts. This table comes from immunoSEQ multiplex PCR, and its TCRdb copy is limited to in-frame clones, with some not included. The V and J calls and the clone size are those of that table, but D and trimming were determined from the DNA. The sample holds some 350,000 clones, more than 75% seen once. V gave up 0 bases and J gave up 2 bases; unmatched junction bases: 8. Germline values: CDR1 LGHNA, CDR2 YNFKEQ. The CDR3 has 18 residues. The clonotype originates from a human donor in a cohort sampled during active COVID-19. Source material: peripheral blood. This sequence joins TRBV4-2 and TRBJ2-7; 12 nucleotides align to TRBD2. CDR3 amino acids: CASSQDPSGGAPPYEQYF. In DNA, the CDR3 is TGTGCCAGCAGCCAAGACCCTAGCGGGGGGGCCCCGCCCTACGAGCAGTACTTC.